The next 3 T cell receptor beta chains were all read from a single sample in a study of shared clonotypes between healthy human individuals. Terminally differentiated effector memory CD45RA+ cells were excluded by CCR7 positive selection of CD45RO-negative cells. The repertoire was sequenced with immunoSEQ multiplex PCR; TCRdb's copy has only in-frame clones and lacks some. This sample has about 1,900,000 clones, with about 94% found just once. Sample: naive CD8+ T cells sorted from blood. The receptors come from a man aged 18 to 29 in good health.

V is TRBV6-4 and J is TRBJ2-3; D not resolved. CDR1 and CDR2 from the germline V gene are MRHNA and SNTAGT. The CDR3 is 15 amino acids. Trimming took off 0 bases at V and 2 bases at J, with 9 bases between the two ends. The CDR3, as DNA: TGTGCCAGCAGTGACTCGGCAGAAATCACAGATACGCAGTATTTT. Translated, it gives CASSDSAEITDTQYF.

V gene TRBV30 combines with J gene TRBJ2-3, with D tentatively TRBD1 or TRBD2 (5 bases each). Between the trimmed V and J ends, which lost 2 bases and 5 bases, there was a span of 35 bases. CDR1 and CDR2 from the germline V gene are GTSNPN and SVGIG (reference sequence). This CDR3 region has 21 residues. CDR3 bases: TGTGCCTGGAGTCCGACGTCTATGGGGGAACCGGGTGGTTTTCTGGTAGATACGCAGTATTTT. This translates into CAWSPTSMGEPGGFLVDTQYF.

The V and J genes are TRBV15 and TRBJ2-3; D is undetermined. Germline V lookup: CDR1 LNHNV, CDR2 YYDKDF (reference sequence). CDR3 size: 17 residues. V shed 1 base and J shed 1 base, with 15 bases lying between them. Here the CDR3 DNA reads TGTGCCACCAGCAGAGTCGAGGCCTCTGGGGGCACAGATACGCAGTATTTT. It is translated as CATSRVEASGGTDTQYF. The entire variable domain, with the rest obtained from reference TRBV15 and TRBJ2-3, is as follows: DAMVIQNPRYQVTQFGKPVTLSCSQTLNHNVMYWYQQKSSQAPKLLFHYYDKDFNNEADTPDNFQSRRPNTSFCFLDIRSPGLGDTAMYLCATSRVEASGGTDTQYFGPGTRLTVL.